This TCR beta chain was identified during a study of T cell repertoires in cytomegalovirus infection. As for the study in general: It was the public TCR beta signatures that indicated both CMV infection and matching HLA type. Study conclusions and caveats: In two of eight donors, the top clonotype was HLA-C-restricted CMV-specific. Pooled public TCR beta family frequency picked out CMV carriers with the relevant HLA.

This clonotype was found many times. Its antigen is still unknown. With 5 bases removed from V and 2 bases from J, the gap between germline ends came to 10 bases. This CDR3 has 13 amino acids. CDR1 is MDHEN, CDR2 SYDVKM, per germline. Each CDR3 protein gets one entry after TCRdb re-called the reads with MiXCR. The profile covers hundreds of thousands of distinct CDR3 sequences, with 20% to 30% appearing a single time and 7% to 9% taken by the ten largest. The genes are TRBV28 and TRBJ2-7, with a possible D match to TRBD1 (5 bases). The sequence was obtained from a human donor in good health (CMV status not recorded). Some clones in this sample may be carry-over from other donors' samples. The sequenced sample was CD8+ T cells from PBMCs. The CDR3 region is CASSPDSTYEQYV. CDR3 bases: TGTGCCAGCAGTCCCGACAGCACCTACGAGCAGTACGTC.